The 20 T cell receptor beta chains reported below all come from one sample, sequenced in a study. MiXCR was run by TCRdb on the 5' RACE reads, yielding one entry per CDR3 protein. The sample contains tens of thousands of distinct CDR3 sequences, more than 25% of which appear only once. The sample consisted of naive CD4+ T cells sorted from blood. Indicated subset: naive CD4+ T cells, CD4+CD45RA+CD25-. Receptors originate from a female donor with breast cancer.

The chain couples TRBV5-1 to TRBJ1-2; 8 bases are a match to TRBD1. V trimming: 4 bases; J trimming: 5 bases; junction bases outside the gene matches: 7. Germline CDR1 is SGHRS and CDR2 is YFSETQ. The CDR3 is 14 amino acids. As DNA, the CDR3 is TGCGCCAGCAGCAATGGACAGGGTCTTTATGGCTACACCTTC. It is translated as CASSNGQGLYGYTF. Full variable domain (outside the CDR3, taken from reference TRBV5-1 and TRBJ1-2): KAGVTQTPRYLIKTRGQQVTLSCSPISGHRSVSWYQQTPGQGLQFLFEYFSETQRNKGNFPGRFSGRQFSNSRSEMNVSTLELGDSALYLCASSNGQGLYGYTFGSGTRLTVV.

This clonotype has a handful of counts. The chain couples TRBV20-1 to TRBJ2-1; D unresolved. Germline V gives CDR1 DFQATT, CDR2 SNEGSKA (reference sequence). The V and J ends lost 3 bases and 4 bases respectively, with 13 bases between them. This CDR3 region has 14 residues. The CDR3 reads CSARGHPLYNEQFF. DNA of the CDR3: TGCAGTGCTAGGGGCCACCCCCTGTACAATGAGCAGTTCTTC.

The CDR3 coding sequence is TGTGCCAGCGGTCAAAGTACGGGGCCTAACTATGGCTACACCTTC. Translating gives CASGQSTGPNYGYTF. The chain uses TRBV5-6 and TRBJ1-2; possible D gene TRBD1, 5 bases. This CDR3 is 15 amino acids long. From germline, CDR1 is SGHDT and CDR2 YYEEEE. Trimming removed 7 bases at V and 0 bases at J, with 16 bases between.

The chain recombines TRBV20-1 with TRBJ2-4; 7 bases line up with TRBD2. The CDR3 covers 16 residues. Germline V gene data show CDR1 as DFQATT and CDR2 as SNEGSKA (reference sequence). V shed 0 bases, J shed 8 bases, and the junction held 13 bases outside the gene matches. The CDR3 loop reads CSARDWGGDSVDIQYF. CDR3 coding DNA: TGCAGTGCTAGAGATTGGGGAGGGGATTCCGTGGACATTCAGTACTTC.

DNA for the CDR3: TGCAGCGTCGCCCCCCGAGGGGGGATAGAGACCCAGTACTTC. The encoded protein is CSVAPRGGIETQYF. This chain joins TRBV29-1 and TRBJ2-5; D is possibly TRBD1 or TRBD2 (6 bases each). Germline V CDR1 and CDR2: SQVTM, ANQGSEA. Trimming took off 6 bases at V and 4 bases at J, with 18 bases between the two ends. The CDR3 extends over 14 amino acids.

A few counts support this clonotype. The rearrangement uses TRBV7-2 and TRBJ2-2, with 9 nucleotides matching TRBD1. Germline V gene sequence: CDR1 SGHTA, CDR2 FQGNSA. The CDR3 has 15 amino acids. The trim removed 5 bases at V and 5 bases at J, leaving 6 bases unmatched. This chain's CDR3 is CASSPDRGRTGELFF. The CDR3 DNA reads TGTGCCAGCAGCCCGGACAGGGGAAGGACCGGGGAGCTGTTTTTT. The full variable domain, rest sourced from reference TRBV7-2 and TRBJ2-2, is GAGVSQSPSNKVTEKGKDVELRCDPISGHTALYWYRQSLGQGLEFLIYFQGNSAPDKSGLPSDRFSAERTGGSVSTLTIQRTQQEDSAVYLCASSPDRGRTGELFFGEGSRLTVL.

The chain employs TRBV6-5 and TRBJ1-2; D gene uncertain. V lost 6 bases and J lost 4, with 18 bases in between. There are 15 residues in the CDR3. Germline assignment: CDR1 MNHEY and CDR2 SVGAGI. CDR3 nucleotide sequence: TGTGCCAGCAGCACCCACGCCGGGAACCCCTATGGCTACACCTTC. Residues: CASSTHAGNPYGYTF.

This clonotype was picked up many times. The chain links TRBV28 to TRBJ1-1, with D unresolved. CDR1 and CDR2 (germline): MDHEN, SYDVKM. The ends were cut back, 7 bases at V and 5 bases at J, with 11 bases in the middle. This CDR3 spans 12 amino acids. The DNA of the CDR3 is TGTGCCAGCAAAAAGGACCGGACTGAAGCTTTCTTT. It specifies CASKKDRTEAFF.

The chain employs TRBV12-3 or TRBV12-4 and TRBJ2-5; 9 nucleotides match TRBD2. This CDR3 is built from 17 residues. J lost 4 bases, V lost 5 bases, and 14 bases had no gene match. CDR3 DNA: TGTGCCAGCAGTCTTCGGACTAGCGCGTTCAGGGTAGAGACCCAGTACTTC. This translates into CASSLRTSAFRVETQYF.

CDR3 region: CASSRVAGGKDEQYF. The CDR3 DNA is TGTGCCAGCAGTAGGGTAGCGGGAGGTAAAGACGAGCAGTACTTC. The J gene is TRBJ2-7, the V gene TRBV27, with 10 nucleotides matching TRBD2. Trimming at V came to 5 bases and at J to 5 bases, leaving 9 bases not matched to a gene. The germline gives CDR1 MNHEY, CDR2 SMNVEV (reference sequence). This CDR3 is built from 15 residues.

This clonotype was detected ten times or more. The genes are TRBV9 and TRBJ1-1; TRBD1 is a possible D gene (5 bases). CDR3 length: 12 residues. Germline V gene data show CDR1 as SGDLS and CDR2 as YYNGEE. V lost 4 bases and J lost 8, with 12 bases in between. This CDR3 is CASSTRGGEAFF. The CDR3 bases are TGTGCCAGCAGCACCCGGGGCGGGGAAGCTTTCTTT.

The CDR3 DNA follows: TGTGCCAGCAGCAAGACTAGCGGGAGGGGAACAGATACGCAGTATTTT. Encoded protein: CASSKTSGRGTDTQYF. The chain recombines TRBV7-3 with TRBJ2-3; 14 bases agree with TRBD2. The V gene's germline CDR1 is SGHTA and CDR2 FQGTGA. The J segment lost 3 bases and the V segment lost 5 bases, leaving 4 bases of the junction unmatched. The CDR3 is 16 amino acids.

The DNA of the CDR3 is TGTGCCAGCAGCGAGCCGACGGCAGGGAATGAGCAGTTCTTC. Protein product: CASSEPTAGNEQFF. The chain recombines TRBV7-6 with TRBJ2-1; weak D call: TRBD1 (5 bases). Trimming took off 5 bases at V and 7 bases at J, with 15 bases between the two ends. CDR1 SGHVS and CDR2 FNYEAQ come from the germline V gene. The CDR3 runs to 14 residues.

This clonotype was observed a few times. The chain joins TRBV7-3 to TRBJ2-5, with D tentatively TRBD1 or TRBD2 (6 bases each). The CDR3 has 15 amino acids. Germline V gene data show CDR1 as SGHTA and CDR2 as FQGTGA. V lost 0 bases and J lost 4, with 12 bases in between. CDR3 coding DNA: TGTGCCAGCAGCTTAACCGGGGGCGGAGGAGAGACCCAGTACTTC. Translating it yields CASSLTGGGGETQYF.

This clonotype was detected many times. The genes are TRBV20-1 and TRBJ2-1; possibly TRBD2 for D (6 bases). This CDR3 region has 12 residues. V dropped 3 bases and J dropped 6 bases, with 9 bases sitting between them. CDR1 is DFQATT and CDR2 is SNEGSKA in the germline V gene (reference sequence). The CDR3 sequence is CSARRRVNEQFF. The CDR3 region has the DNA TGCAGTGCTAGGCGGAGGGTCAATGAGCAGTTCTTC.

In its sample, this clonotype was seen once. The chain carries TRBV12-3 or TRBV12-4 and TRBJ1-1; 7 bases agree with TRBD1. After removal of 0 bases from V and 5 bases from J, the junction contained 6 bases not matched to a gene. The CDR3 has 15 residues. The CDR3 here is CASSLAGTGVTEAFF. For the CDR3, the DNA is TGTGCCAGCAGTTTAGCGGGAACAGGGGTGACTGAAGCTTTCTTT.

This clonotype has at least ten counts. The chain recombines TRBV12-3 or TRBV12-4 with TRBJ1-5; 8 bases fit TRBD1. The CDR3 runs to 14 residues. The V and J ends lost 7 bases and 2 bases, in that order; junction bases with no gene match: 4. The CDR3 sequence is CASTGGLGNQPQHF. The DNA for the CDR3 is TGTGCCAGCACAGGGGGCTTGGGCAATCAGCCCCAGCATTTT.

V is TRBV9 and J is TRBJ2-2; D call uncertain. The CDR3 extends over 14 amino acids. Trimming cost V 0 bases and J 7 bases, with 10 bases left between them. Germline-derived CDR1 and CDR2 are SGDLS and YYNGEE. CDR3 in amino acids: CASSVGSVHGELFF. The CDR3 bases are TGTGCCAGCAGCGTAGGATCAGTTCACGGGGAGCTGTTTTTT.

The chain is built from TRBV29-1 and TRBJ1-3, with no clear D. V was pared by 5 bases and J by 0 bases, with 11 bases between. This CDR3 comprises 14 residues. CDR1 is SQVTM, CDR2 ANQGSEA, per germline. The CDR3 spells CSVIDRNSGNTIYF. CDR3 DNA sequence: TGCAGCGTTATTGACCGCAACTCTGGAAACACCATATATTTT. Full variable domain (rest looked up from reference TRBV29-1 and TRBJ1-3): SAVISQKPSRDICQRGTSLTIQCQVDSQVTMMFWYRQQPGQSLTLIATANQGSEATYESGFVIDKFPISRPNLTFSTLTVSNMSPEDSSIYLCSVIDRNSGNTIYFGEGSWLTVV.

The V call is TRBV5-1, the J call TRBJ2-7; TRBD2 agrees at 13 bases. Germline assignment: CDR1 SGHRS and CDR2 YFSETQ. V was pared by 2 bases and J by 2 bases, with 1 base of the junction left unmatched. This CDR3 contains 15 residues. CDR3 nucleotide sequence: TGCGCCAGCAGCTTACTAGCGGGAGGGCCCTACGAGCAGTACTTC. This gives the protein CASSLLAGGPYEQYF.